This T cell receptor (beta chain) derives from a study of T cell repertoires in cytomegalovirus infection. As for the study in general: Through public TCR beta signatures, both CMV infection and matching HLA type were indicated.

About this clonotype itself: Its target is not known.

Study-level findings and limits: HLA-C-restricted CMV-specific TCR beta clonotypes prevailed in the ex vivo response. Pooled public TCR beta family frequency picked out CMV carriers with the relevant HLA.

Via MiXCR, TCRdb re-called the reads, giving one row per CDR3 protein. The sample gives more than 150,000 distinct CDR3 sequences, roughly a fifth of which show up once; just under 3% is in the top ten. This TCR was recovered from a human donor in good health (CMV status not recorded). Some clones in this sample may be carry-over from other donors' samples. Sequencing was performed on PBMCs.

CDR3 sequence (DNA): TGCAGTGCTAGAGAATCCGGGCAGGGGCTCTACGAGCAGTACTTC. This encodes CSARESGQGLYEQYF. The V and J genes are TRBV20-1 and TRBJ2-7, with a tentative D call TRBD1 (6 bases). Deletions cut 0 bases from V and 3 bases from J, with 15 bases between. This CDR3 is 15 amino acids long. Germline loops: CDR1 DFQATT, CDR2 SNEGSKA (reference sequence).